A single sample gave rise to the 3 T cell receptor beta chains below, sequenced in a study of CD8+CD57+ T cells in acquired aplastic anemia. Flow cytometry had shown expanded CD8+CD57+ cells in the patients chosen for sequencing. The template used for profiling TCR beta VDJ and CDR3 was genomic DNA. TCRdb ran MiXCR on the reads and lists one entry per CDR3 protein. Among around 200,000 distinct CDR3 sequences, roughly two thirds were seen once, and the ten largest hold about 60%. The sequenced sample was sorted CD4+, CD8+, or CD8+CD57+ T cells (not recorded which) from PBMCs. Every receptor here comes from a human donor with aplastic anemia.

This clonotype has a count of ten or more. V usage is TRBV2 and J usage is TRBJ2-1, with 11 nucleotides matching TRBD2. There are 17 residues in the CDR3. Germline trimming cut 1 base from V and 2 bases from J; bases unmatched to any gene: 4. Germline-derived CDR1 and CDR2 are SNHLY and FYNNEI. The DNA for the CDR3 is TGTGCCAGCAGTGAAGTGATTAGCGGGGGGGCCTACAATGAGCAGTTCTTC. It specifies CASSEVISGGAYNEQFF.

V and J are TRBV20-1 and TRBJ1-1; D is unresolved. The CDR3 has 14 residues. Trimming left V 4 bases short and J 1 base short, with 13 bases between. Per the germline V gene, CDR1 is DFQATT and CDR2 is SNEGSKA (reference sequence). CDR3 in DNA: TGCAGTGCTACTCTCCCCCCCAGGAACACTGAAGCTTTCTTT. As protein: CSATLPPRNTEAFF.

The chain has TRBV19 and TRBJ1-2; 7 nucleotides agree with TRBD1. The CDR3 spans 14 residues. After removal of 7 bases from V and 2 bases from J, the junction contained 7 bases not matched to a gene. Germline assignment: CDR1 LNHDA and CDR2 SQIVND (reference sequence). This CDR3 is CASTEGAWNYGYTF. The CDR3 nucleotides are TGTGCCAGTACCGAGGGGGCCTGGAACTATGGCTACACCTTC.